These 7 T cell receptor beta chains came from one sample sequenced in a study of shared clonotypes between healthy human individuals. The data were produced by immunoSEQ multiplex PCR, yet TCRdb's version contains in-frame clones alone and is incomplete. The data show 2 million to 2.5 million clones, 85% to 95% seen once. The sequencing sample was made of naive CD4+ T cells from PBMCs. The sample's subset: CD45RA+ positively selected. Receptors were obtained from a man in his late teens or twenties in good health. Some clones in this sample may be carry-over from other donors' samples.

Notes on this clone: Other DNA sequences in the sample encode the same CDR3. This chain links TRBV27 with TRBJ1-5; TRBD1 aligns across 10 bases. This CDR3 has 14 residues. The germline V gene has CDR1 MNHEY and CDR2 SMNVEV (reference sequence). The trim removed 6 bases at V and 6 bases at J, leaving 5 bases unmatched. DNA for the CDR3: TGTGCCAGCAGCCGGGACAGGGGAACTCAGCCCCAGCATTTT. Amino acids: CASSRDRGTQPQHF.

A word on this clone: The same CDR3 is also encoded by other DNA sequences in this sample. The chain carries TRBV5-1 and TRBJ2-2; D call uncertain. V was trimmed by 2 bases and J by 4 bases, leaving 6 bases between them. CDR3 size: 13 residues. In germline, CDR1 is SGHRS, CDR2 YFSETQ. CDR3 DNA sequence: TGCGCCAGCAGCTTTCAAGGCACCGGGGAGCTGTTTTTT. It specifies CASSFQGTGELFF.

The rearrangement joins TRBV15 to TRBJ2-7, with 7 positions matching TRBD1. The J segment lost 0 bases and the V segment lost 9 bases, leaving 5 bases of the junction unmatched. CDR1 LNHNV and CDR2 YYDKDF come from the germline V gene (reference sequence). This CDR3 is built from 13 residues. The DNA of the CDR3 is TGTGCCACGGGGGACAGCACCTCCTACGAGCAGTACTTC. Translating gives CATGDSTSYEQYF. Based on the CDR3 plus reference TRBV15 and TRBJ2-7, the full variable domain is DAMVIQNPRYQVTQFGKPVTLSCSQTLNHNVMYWYQQKSSQAPKLLFHYYDKDFNNEADTPDNFQSRRPNTSFCFLDIRSPGLGDTAMYLCATGDSTSYEQYFGPGTRLTVT.

The chain combines TRBV7-9 with TRBJ2-7, with 10 bases lining up with TRBD1. V shed 4 bases and J 5 bases; nucleotides not matched to a gene: 8. Per germline, CDR1 SEHNR and CDR2 FQNEAQ (reference sequence). The CDR3 loop spans 15 amino acids. CDR3 coding DNA: TGTGCCAGCAGCTCGCCGGGACAGGGGATTCACGAGCAGTACTTC. Protein: CASSSPGQGIHEQYF.

The rearrangement joins TRBV7-2 to TRBJ2-7; 8 bases agree with TRBD1. Germline values: CDR1 SGHTA, CDR2 FQGNSA. The V segment lost 1 base and the J segment 3 bases; nucleotides outside the gene matches: 5. This CDR3 region has 15 residues. CDR3 DNA sequence: TGTGCCAGCAGCTTAGGGACAGGGATTTACTACGAGCAGTACTTC. Translation: CASSLGTGIYYEQYF.

On this clone: The sample holds other DNA sequences that translate to the same CDR3. The CDR3 region has the DNA TGCGCCAGCAGCCCGGGACTAGCGGGGGAGACCCAGTACTTC. It translates to CASSPGLAGETQYF. This chain connects TRBV5-1 to TRBJ2-5; 13 bases match TRBD2. This CDR3 comprises 14 residues. CDR1 SGHRS and CDR2 YFSETQ come from the germline V gene. V lost 4 bases to trimming and J lost 5 bases; unmatched junction nucleotides: 2. The full variable domain, its missing parts supplied by reference TRBV5-1 and TRBJ2-5, is KAGVTQTPRYLIKTRGQQVTLSCSPISGHRSVSWYQQTPGQGLQFLFEYFSETQRNKGNFPGRFSGRQFSNSRSEMNVSTLELGDSALYLCASSPGLAGETQYFGPGTRLLVL.

The rearrangement joins TRBV11-2 to TRBJ2-7; D not certain. CDR3 length equals 13 residues. Germline-derived CDR1 and CDR2 are SGHAT and FQNNGV. Trimming stripped 2 bases from V and 4 bases from J, with 9 bases between. CDR3 nucleotide sequence: TGTGCCAGCAGCTTATTCTTATTGTACGAGCAGTACTTC. Translation: CASSLFLLYEQYF.